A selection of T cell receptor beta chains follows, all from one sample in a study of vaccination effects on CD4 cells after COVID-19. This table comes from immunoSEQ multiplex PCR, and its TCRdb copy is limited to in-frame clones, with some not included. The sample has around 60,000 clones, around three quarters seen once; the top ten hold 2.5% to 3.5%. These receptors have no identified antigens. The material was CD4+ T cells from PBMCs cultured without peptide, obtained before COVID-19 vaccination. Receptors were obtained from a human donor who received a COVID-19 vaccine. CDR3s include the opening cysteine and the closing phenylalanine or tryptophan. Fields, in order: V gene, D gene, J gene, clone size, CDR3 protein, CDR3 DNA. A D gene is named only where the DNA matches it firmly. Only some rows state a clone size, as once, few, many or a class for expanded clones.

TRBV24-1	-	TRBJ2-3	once	CATSDPRPSESTDTQYF	TGTGCCACCAGTGACCCCCGCCCGAGCGAGAGCACAGATACGCAGTATTTT
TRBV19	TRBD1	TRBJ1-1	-	CASTTGARTEAFF	TGTGCCAGTACCACAGGGGCTCGCACTGAAGCTTTCTTT
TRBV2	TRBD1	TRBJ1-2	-	CASSVGTGGNNYGYTF	TGTGCCAGCAGTGTAGGGACAGGGGGGAATAACTATGGCTACACCTTC
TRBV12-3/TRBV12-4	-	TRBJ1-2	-	CASSQRLYGYTF	TGTGCCAGCAGTCAACGACTATATGGCTACACCTTC
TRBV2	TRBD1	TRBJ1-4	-	CASGRQGLNEKLFF	TGTGCCAGCGGCCGACAGGGGTTAAATGAAAAACTGTTTTTT
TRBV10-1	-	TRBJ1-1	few	CASSDLSMNTEAFF	TGCGCCAGCAGTGATCTCAGCATGAACACTGAAGCTTTCTTT
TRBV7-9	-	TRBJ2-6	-	CASSLLLGRLYSGANVLTF	TGTGCCAGCAGCTTACTCCTTGGACGCCTTTATTCTGGGGCCAACGTCCTGACTTTC
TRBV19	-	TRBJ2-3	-	CASSITDTQYF	TGTGCCAGTAGTATAACAGATACGCAGTATTTT
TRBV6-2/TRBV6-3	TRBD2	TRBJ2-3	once	CASSYRTSGGSDTQYF	TGTGCCAGCAGTTACAGGACTAGCGGGGGATCGGATACGCAGTATTTT
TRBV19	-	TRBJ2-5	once	CASSIRGQGAETQYF	TGTGCCAGTAGTATACGGGGTCAGGGAGCCGAGACCCAGTACTTC
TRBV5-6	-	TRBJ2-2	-	CASSLGQGVGGELFF	TGTGCCAGCAGCTTGGGTCAAGGGGTCGGCGGGGAGCTGTTTTTT
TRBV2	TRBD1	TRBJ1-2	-	CASSVRPGTGSGYTF	TGTGCCAGCAGTGTAAGGCCGGGGACAGGGAGCGGCTACACCTTC
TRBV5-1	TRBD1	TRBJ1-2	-	CASSQTDRVSGGYTF	TGCGCCAGCAGCCAAACCGACAGGGTATCCGGTGGTTACACCTTC
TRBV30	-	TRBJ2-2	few	CAWSGNTGELFF	TGTGCCTGGTCCGGGAACACCGGGGAGCTGTTTTTT
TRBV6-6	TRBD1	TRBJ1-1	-	CASSLDRGRYTEAFF	TGTGCCAGCAGTCTCGACAGGGGTAGGTACACTGAAGCTTTCTTT
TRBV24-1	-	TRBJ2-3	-	CATSDVGYGYTDTQYF	TGTGCCACCAGTGATGTGGGGTACGGATACACAGATACGCAGTATTTT
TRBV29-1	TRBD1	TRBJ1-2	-	CSVVRDRGTYGYTF	TGCAGCGTTGTCAGGGACAGGGGGACTTATGGCTACACCTTC
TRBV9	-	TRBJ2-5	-	CASSPDHLSQETQYF	TGTGCCAGCAGCCCGGACCATTTATCCCAAGAGACCCAGTACTTC
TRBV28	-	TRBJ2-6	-	CASSLLPSSGANVLTF	TGTGCCAGCAGTTTATTACCGAGCTCTGGGGCCAACGTCCTGACTTTC
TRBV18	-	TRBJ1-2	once	CASSQLMGMDYGYTF	TGTGCCAGCTCACAGCTGATGGGGATGGACTATGGCTACACCTTC
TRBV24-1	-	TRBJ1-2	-	CATSHPLGPNNYGYTF	TGTGCCACCAGTCATCCCCTGGGGCCTAATAACTATGGCTACACCTTC
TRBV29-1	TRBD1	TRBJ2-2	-	CSVVGTGALGYPTNTGELFF	TGCAGCGTTGTCGGGACAGGGGCTTTGGGTTATCCAACAAACACCGGGGAGCTGTTTTTT
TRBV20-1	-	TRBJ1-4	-	CSAREEKLFF	TGCAGTGCTAGAGAAGAAAAACTGTTTTTT
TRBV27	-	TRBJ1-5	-	CASSRTEGYEPQHF	TGTGCCAGCAGTCGGACAGAGGGATACGAGCCCCAGCATTTT
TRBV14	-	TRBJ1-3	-	CASSPGVVGNTIYF	TGTGCCAGCAGCCCGGGGGTAGTCGGAAACACCATATATTTT
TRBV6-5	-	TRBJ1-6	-	CASTDDGYSPLHF	TGTGCCAGCACCGACGACGGGTATTCACCCCTCCACTTT
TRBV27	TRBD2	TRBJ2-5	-	CASRRGGGETQYF	TGTGCCAGCAGGCGGGGGGGCGGAGAGACCCAGTACTTC
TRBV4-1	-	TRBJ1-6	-	CASSQVDMGLSSYNSPLHF	TGCGCCAGCAGCCAAGTGGACATGGGGTTAAGCTCCTATAATTCACCCCTCCACTTT
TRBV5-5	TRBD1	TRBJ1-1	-	CASSLGQGAMAATEAFF	TGTGCCAGCAGCCTGGGGCAGGGGGCAATGGCGGCCACTGAAGCTTTCTTT
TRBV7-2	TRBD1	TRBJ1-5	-	CASSLLVLTGEDQPQHF	TGTGCCAGCAGCTTATTAGTTTTGACAGGGGAGGATCAGCCCCAGCATTTT
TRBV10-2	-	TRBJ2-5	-	CASRWGALQKETQYF	TGCGCCAGCAGGTGGGGGGCGCTTCAAAAAGAGACCCAGTACTTC
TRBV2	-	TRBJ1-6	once	CASSKQGVYNSPLHF	TGTGCCAGCAGTAAACAGGGAGTGTATAATTCACCCCTCCACTTT
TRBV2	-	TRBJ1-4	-	CASLTLANEKLFF	TGTGCCAGCTTGACTTTAGCTAATGAAAAACTGTTTTTT
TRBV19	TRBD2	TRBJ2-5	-	CASSIPTSGGRGTQYF	TGTGCCAGTAGTATCCCGACTAGCGGGGGCCGGGGGACCCAGTACTTC
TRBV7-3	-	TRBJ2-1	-	CASSLRGGLEDEQFF	TGTGCCAGCAGCTTAAGGGGCGGGCTAGAGGATGAGCAGTTCTTC
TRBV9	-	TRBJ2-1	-	CASSPTYNEQFF	TGTGCCAGCAGCCCCACGTACAATGAGCAGTTCTTC
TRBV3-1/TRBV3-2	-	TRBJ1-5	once	CASSQGGQGRPQHF	TGTGCCAGCAGCCAAGGGGGGCAGGGACGGCCCCAGCATTTT
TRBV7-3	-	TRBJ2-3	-	CASSHGTDTQYF	TGTGCCAGCAGCCACGGGACAGATACGCAGTATTTT
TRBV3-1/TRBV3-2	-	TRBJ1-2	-	CASSQRTAGYGYTF	TGTGCCAGCAGCCAACGGACAGCGGGCTATGGCTACACCTTC
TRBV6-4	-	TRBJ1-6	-	CASTLNSPLHF	TGTGCCAGCACCCTTAATTCACCCCTCCACTTT
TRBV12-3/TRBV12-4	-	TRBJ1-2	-	CASSSRGRDGYTF	TGTGCCAGCAGTTCTCGGGGGCGGGATGGCTACACCTTC
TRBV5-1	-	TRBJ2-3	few	CASSLGPVRDTQYF	TGCGCCAGCAGCTTAGGACCCGTCAGAGATACGCAGTATTTT
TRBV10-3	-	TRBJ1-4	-	CAIKGTGPNEKLFF	TGTGCCATCAAAGGTACAGGGCCGAACGAAAAACTGTTTTTT
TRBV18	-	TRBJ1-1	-	CASSPDSSNTEAFF	TGTGCCAGCTCACCGGACAGTTCGAACACTGAAGCTTTCTTT
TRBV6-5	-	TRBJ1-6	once	CAGGGTELSNSPLHF	TGTGCCGGCGGGGGGACTGAGCTAAGCAATTCACCCCTCCACTTT
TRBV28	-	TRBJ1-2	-	CASSTVGSLEYGYTF	TGTGCCAGCAGTACTGTGGGCAGCCTCGAATATGGCTACACCTTC
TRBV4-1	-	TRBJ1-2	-	CASSQAGENYGYTF	TGCGCCAGCAGCCAAGCTGGGGAGAACTATGGCTACACCTTC
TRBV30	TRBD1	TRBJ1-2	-	CAWSAGTGGFSYYGYTF	TGTGCCTGGAGTGCCGGGACAGGGGGCTTTAGTTATTATGGCTACACCTTC